A selection of T cell receptor beta chains follows, all from one sample in a study of blood T cell repertoires in COVID-19. Repertoires were generated with immunoSEQ multiplex PCR, while TCRdb's copy carries only in-frame clones and drops some. The sample lists 130,000 or so clones; 75% to 90% were seen once. The source material was peripheral blood. The origin of the receptors is an older man with active or convalescent COVID-19. CDR3s include the opening cysteine and the closing phenylalanine or tryptophan. Each record gives: V gene, clone size, J gene, D gene, CDR3 protein, CDR3 DNA. The D gene is left open where the match is weak. Where a row states a size, it is once, few, many or the class of an expanded clone; other rows omit it.

v_gene: TRBV9
abundance: -
j_gene: TRBJ1-1
d_gene: -
CDR3aa: CASSPRQDSYPMNTEAFF
CDR3nt: TGTGCCAGCAGCCCGCGCCAGGACAGCTACCCCATGAACACTGAAGCTTTCTTT

v_gene: TRBV6-5
abundance: -
j_gene: TRBJ1-1
d_gene: -
CDR3aa: CASSYSGHMNTEAFF
CDR3nt: TGTGCCAGCAGTTACTCAGGACATATGAACACTGAAGCTTTCTTT

v_gene: TRBV7-8
abundance: -
j_gene: TRBJ2-7
d_gene: TRBD2
CDR3aa: CASSLILAGTTYEQYF
CDR3nt: TGTGCCAGCAGCTTAATTCTAGCGGGCACCACCTACGAGCAGTACTTC

v_gene: TRBV24-1
abundance: -
j_gene: TRBJ2-1
d_gene: TRBD2
CDR3aa: CATSDLRLAVHNEQFF
CDR3nt: TGTGCCACCAGTGATTTGCGCCTAGCGGTCCACAATGAGCAGTTCTTC

v_gene: TRBV29-1
abundance: -
j_gene: TRBJ2-6
d_gene: TRBD1
CDR3aa: CSVAGTGNNRFSGANVLTF
CDR3nt: TGCAGCGTTGCCGGGACAGGGAATAATCGATTTTCTGGGGCCAACGTCCTGACTTTC

v_gene: TRBV7-9
abundance: once
j_gene: TRBJ1-1
d_gene: -
CDR3aa: CASSLVGGLNTEAFF
CDR3nt: TGTGCCAGCAGCTTAGTAGGGGGTTTGAACACTGAAGCTTTCTTT

v_gene: TRBV18
abundance: -
j_gene: TRBJ1-1
d_gene: TRBD1
CDR3aa: CASSPGQPEETEAFF
CDR3nt: TGTGCCAGCTCACCGGGACAGCCAGAGGAAACTGAAGCTTTCTTT

v_gene: TRBV28
abundance: -
j_gene: TRBJ2-3
d_gene: TRBD2
CDR3aa: CASSSGAGGTDTQYF
CDR3nt: TGTGCCAGCAGCTCTGGGGCGGGAGGGACAGATACGCAGTATTTT

v_gene: TRBV5-6
abundance: -
j_gene: TRBJ2-7
d_gene: TRBD1
CDR3aa: CASSNRGRYEQYF
CDR3nt: TGTGCCAGCAGCAACAGGGGCCGCTACGAGCAGTACTTC

v_gene: TRBV6-5
abundance: -
j_gene: TRBJ1-2
d_gene: -
CDR3aa: CASSWDRAGTNYGYTF
CDR3nt: TGTGCCAGCAGTTGGGACCGAGCGGGGACTAACTATGGCTACACCTTC

v_gene: TRBV4-2
abundance: -
j_gene: TRBJ2-7
d_gene: -
CDR3aa: CASSQERAGAAYEQYF
CDR3nt: TGTGCCAGCAGCCAAGAGAGAGCGGGTGCGGCATACGAGCAGTACTTC

v_gene: TRBV5-1
abundance: -
j_gene: TRBJ2-7
d_gene: -
CDR3aa: CASSLGGSSYEQYF
CDR3nt: TGCGCCAGCAGCTTGGGTGGGAGCTCCTACGAGCAGTACTTC

v_gene: TRBV6-5
abundance: many
j_gene: TRBJ1-1
d_gene: -
CDR3aa: CASSYQGSTEAFF
CDR3nt: TGTGCCAGCAGTTACCAGGGGTCCACTGAAGCTTTCTTT

v_gene: TRBV5-5
abundance: -
j_gene: TRBJ2-1
d_gene: TRBD1
CDR3aa: CASSLEGAEYNEQFF
CDR3nt: TGTGCCAGCAGCTTGGAGGGGGCGGAGTACAATGAGCAGTTCTTC

v_gene: TRBV5-6
abundance: -
j_gene: TRBJ1-1
d_gene: -
CDR3aa: CASSPLGGKNTEAFF
CDR3nt: TGTGCCAGCAGCCCCCTGGGGGGAAAGAACACTGAAGCTTTCTTT

v_gene: TRBV28
abundance: -
j_gene: TRBJ1-1
d_gene: TRBD1
CDR3aa: CASRGQGKNTEAFF
CDR3nt: TGTGCCAGCAGGGGACAGGGAAAAAACACTGAAGCTTTCTTT

v_gene: TRBV3-1/TRBV3-2
abundance: -
j_gene: TRBJ1-1
d_gene: TRBD1
CDR3aa: CASSHRGRSTEAFF
CDR3nt: TGTGCCAGCAGCCACAGGGGGCGCAGCACTGAAGCTTTCTTT

v_gene: TRBV6-5
abundance: -
j_gene: TRBJ1-5
d_gene: TRBD1
CDR3aa: CASSPGTGNQPQHF
CDR3nt: TGTGCCAGCAGTCCCGGGACAGGTAATCAGCCCCAGCATTTT

v_gene: TRBV7-3
abundance: once
j_gene: TRBJ2-3
d_gene: -
CDR3aa: CASSAEPGATTDTQYF
CDR3nt: TGTGCCAGCAGCGCCGAGCCAGGGGCCACCACAGATACGCAGTATTTT

v_gene: TRBV5-1
abundance: -
j_gene: TRBJ1-1
d_gene: -
CDR3aa: CASSELGLSAFF
CDR3nt: TGCGCCAGCAGCGAATTGGGGCTATCAGCTTTCTTT

v_gene: TRBV7-2
abundance: -
j_gene: TRBJ1-1
d_gene: -
CDR3aa: CASSLEPGMNTEAFF
CDR3nt: TGTGCCAGCAGCTTAGAGCCAGGGATGAACACTGAAGCTTTCTTT

v_gene: TRBV6-5
abundance: -
j_gene: TRBJ2-2
d_gene: TRBD2
CDR3aa: CASNSGGNTGELFF
CDR3nt: TGTGCCAGCAACAGCGGGGGAAACACCGGGGAGCTGTTTTTT

v_gene: TRBV24-1
abundance: -
j_gene: TRBJ2-7
d_gene: TRBD1
CDR3aa: CATSETGQGVYEQYF
CDR3nt: TGTGCCACCAGTGAAACGGGACAGGGGGTCTACGAGCAGTACTTC

v_gene: TRBV7-9
abundance: -
j_gene: TRBJ2-1
d_gene: TRBD2
CDR3aa: CASSVIGERGSSYNEQFF
CDR3nt: TGTGCCAGCAGCGTTATTGGTGAGCGGGGAAGCTCCTACAATGAGCAGTTCTTC

v_gene: TRBV3-1/TRBV3-2
abundance: -
j_gene: TRBJ2-7
d_gene: TRBD1
CDR3aa: CASSGTVSYEQYF
CDR3nt: TGTGCCAGCAGCGGGACAGTCTCTTACGAGCAGTACTTC

v_gene: TRBV27
abundance: few
j_gene: TRBJ1-1
d_gene: -
CDR3aa: CASNPWPQGRPTEAFF
CDR3nt: TGTGCCAGCAATCCCTGGCCTCAGGGAAGGCCCACTGAAGCTTTCTTT

v_gene: TRBV5-1
abundance: -
j_gene: TRBJ1-1
d_gene: -
CDR3aa: CASSGASGAGDTEAFF
CDR3nt: TGCGCCAGCTCTGGAGCTTCAGGGGCTGGGGACACTGAAGCTTTCTTT

v_gene: TRBV19
abundance: once
j_gene: TRBJ1-1
d_gene: -
CDR3aa: CASSFGTNTEAFF
CDR3nt: TGTGCCAGTAGTTTCGGGACTAACACTGAAGCTTTCTTT

v_gene: TRBV6-1
abundance: -
j_gene: TRBJ1-2
d_gene: TRBD1
CDR3aa: CASSEWGQGFFGYTF
CDR3nt: TGTGCCAGCAGTGAGTGGGGACAGGGGTTCTTTGGCTACACCTTC

v_gene: TRBV7-2
abundance: -
j_gene: TRBJ2-1
d_gene: -
CDR3aa: CASSLTSPRDNEQFF
CDR3nt: TGTGCCAGCAGTCTAACTAGCCCCAGGGACAATGAGCAGTTCTTC

v_gene: TRBV29-1
abundance: -
j_gene: TRBJ2-3
d_gene: TRBD1
CDR3aa: CSVGWTGRTTDTQYF
CDR3nt: TGCAGCGTGGGATGGACAGGACGAACCACAGATACGCAGTATTTT

v_gene: TRBV21-1
abundance: -
j_gene: TRBJ2-7
d_gene: -
CDR3aa: CACYLRTGPGLASTPYEQYF
CDR3nt: TGTGCCTGCTACCTTAGGACAGGTCCGGGACTAGCATCGACCCCCTACGAGCAGTACTTC

v_gene: TRBV6-5
abundance: -
j_gene: TRBJ2-1
d_gene: -
CDR3aa: CASSYQQGNEQFF
CDR3nt: TGTGCCAGCAGTTACCAACAGGGCAATGAGCAGTTCTTC

v_gene: TRBV3-1/TRBV3-2
abundance: -
j_gene: TRBJ2-5
d_gene: TRBD1
CDR3aa: CASSPSQGAGTQYF
CDR3nt: TGTGCCAGCAGCCCCTCACAGGGGGCCGGGACCCAGTACTTC

v_gene: TRBV28
abundance: few
j_gene: TRBJ1-6
d_gene: -
CDR3aa: CASSPGQLMSPLHF
CDR3nt: TGTGCCAGCAGCCCGGGACAACTCATGTCACCCCTCCACTTT

v_gene: TRBV11-2
abundance: -
j_gene: TRBJ1-2
d_gene: -
CDR3aa: CASSLEQGYGYTF
CDR3nt: TGTGCCAGCAGCTTAGAACAGGGATATGGCTACACCTTC

v_gene: TRBV3-1/TRBV3-2
abundance: -
j_gene: TRBJ2-1
d_gene: -
CDR3aa: CASSQGVTGALFF
CDR3nt: TGTGCCAGCAGCCAAGGTGTGACGGGAGCGCTGTTCTTC

v_gene: TRBV25-1
abundance: -
j_gene: TRBJ1-6
d_gene: -
CDR3aa: CASQSQGENSPLHF
CDR3nt: TGTGCCAGCCAATCACAGGGCGAGAATTCACCCCTCCACTTT

v_gene: TRBV27
abundance: -
j_gene: TRBJ2-3
d_gene: TRBD1
CDR3aa: CASRLQGASTDTQYF
CDR3nt: TGTGCCAGCAGGCTACAGGGGGCGAGCACAGATACGCAGTATTTT

v_gene: TRBV30
abundance: -
j_gene: TRBJ1-2
d_gene: TRBD1
CDR3aa: CAWRQQGDLLGYTF
CDR3nt: TGTGCCTGGAGGCAACAGGGGGACCTATTAGGCTACACCTTC

v_gene: TRBV6-5
abundance: -
j_gene: TRBJ2-7
d_gene: -
CDR3aa: CASSYTREFGNEQYF
CDR3nt: TGTGCCAGCAGTTACACACGGGAATTTGGCAACGAGCAGTACTTC